A selection of T cell receptor beta chains follows, all from one sample in a study of cytomegalovirus exposure and HLA in healthy donors. TCRdb keeps only in-frame clones here, not all; method: immunoSEQ multiplex PCR. The sample's table shows over 25,000 clones. Sequences were obtained from PBMCs. These receptors came from a man aged 25-40 years in good health and CMV-seronegative. Each CDR3 is given with its conserved first and last residue. A D gene is named only where the DNA matches it firmly. Size values are once, few and many counts, or a class for expanded clones, and some rows have none.

D: NA
V: TRBV9
size: NA
J: TRBJ1-1
length: 14
CDR3: CASSVAPRETEAFF
DNA: TGTGCCAGCAGCGTAGCGCCAAGGGAGACTGAAGCTTTCTTT

D: NA
V: TRBV6-5
size: NA
J: TRBJ1-4
length: 15
CDR3: CASSAQGYPNEKLFF
DNA: TGTGCCAGCAGTGCGCAGGGATACCCTAATGAAAAACTGTTTTTT

D: NA
V: TRBV5-1
size: NA
J: TRBJ1-2
length: 12
CDR3: CASSLALDGYTF
DNA: TGCGCCAGCAGCTTGGCCTTAGATGGCTACACCTTC

D: NA
V: TRBV4-1
size: NA
J: TRBJ1-2
length: 14
CDR3: CASSRDGKNYGYTF
DNA: TGCGCCAGCAGCCGAGACGGGAAAAACTATGGCTACACCTTC

D: NA
V: TRBV28
size: NA
J: TRBJ2-7
length: 14
CDR3: CASRQGRREYEQYF
DNA: TGTGCCAGCCGCCAGGGTCGCAGAGAGTACGAGCAGTACTTC

D: TRBD1
V: TRBV5-1
size: NA
J: TRBJ2-7
length: 15
CDR3: CASSLTGGTAYEQYF
DNA: TGCGCCAGCAGCTTGACAGGGGGCACGGCCTACGAGCAGTACTTC

D: NA
V: TRBV7-9
size: NA
J: TRBJ1-2
length: 16
CDR3: CASSLAVTGHRYGYTF
DNA: TGTGCCAGCAGCTTAGCGGTAACGGGACACCGCTATGGCTACACCTTC

D: NA
V: TRBV9
size: NA
J: TRBJ1-6
length: 13
CDR3: CASSATDQGSLHF
DNA: TGTGCCAGCAGCGCGACGGACCAGGGATCCCTCCACTTT

D: NA
V: TRBV19
size: NA
J: TRBJ1-3
length: 12
CDR3: CASYRGGNTIYF
DNA: TGTGCCAGTTATCGCGGTGGAAACACCATATATTTT

D: NA
V: TRBV13
size: NA
J: TRBJ2-3
length: 14
CDR3: CASSWQQGPDTQYF
DNA: TGTGCCAGCAGCTGGCAGCAGGGTCCAGATACGCAGTATTTT

D: NA
V: TRBV7-8
size: NA
J: TRBJ2-1
length: 12
CDR3: CAARTNYNEQFF
DNA: TGTGCCGCGAGGACTAACTACAATGAGCAGTTCTTC

D: TRBD1
V: TRBV5-6
size: NA
J: TRBJ1-1
length: 13
CDR3: CASSIKDRVTAFF
DNA: TGTGCCAGCAGCATAAAAGACAGGGTAACAGCTTTCTTT

D: NA
V: TRBV28
size: NA
J: TRBJ2-6
length: 15
CDR3: CASSSTGIGANVLTF
DNA: TGTGCCAGCAGCTCCACAGGGATCGGGGCCAACGTCCTGACTTTT

D: TRBD2
V: TRBV4-2
size: NA
J: TRBJ2-7
length: 16
CDR3: CASSQAVASGITEQYF
DNA: TGTGCCAGCAGCCAAGCCGTGGCTAGCGGGATTACCGAGCAGTACTTC

D: NA
V: TRBV4-2
size: NA
J: TRBJ1-2
length: 15
CDR3: CASSQDIGADYGYTF
DNA: TGTGCCAGCAGCCAAGATATAGGGGCGGACTATGGCTACACCTTC

D: TRBD1
V: TRBV14
size: NA
J: TRBJ2-7
length: 14
CDR3: CASSPDRAAYEQYF
DNA: TGTGCCAGCAGTCCGGACAGGGCCGCCTACGAGCAGTACTTC

D: NA
V: TRBV6-5
size: NA
J: TRBJ1-1
length: 13
CDR3: CASSTPEGIEAFF
DNA: TGTGCCAGCAGTACCCCGGAGGGCATTGAAGCTTTCTTT

D: TRBD2
V: TRBV7-8
size: NA
J: TRBJ2-1
length: 14
CDR3: CASSLRTSFNEQFF
DNA: TGTGCCAGCAGCTTGCGGACTAGTTTCAATGAGCAGTTCTTC

D: TRBD1
V: TRBV7-9
size: NA
J: TRBJ2-2
length: 14
CDR3: CASSKTGDTGELFF
DNA: TGTGCCAGCAGCAAGACAGGGGACACCGGGGAGCTGTTTTTT

D: NA
V: TRBV2
size: NA
J: TRBJ1-3
length: 14
CDR3: CASRGEISGATIYF
DNA: TGTGCCAGCAGGGGTGAGATATCGGGAGCCACCATATATTTT

D: NA
V: TRBV7-3
size: NA
J: TRBJ1-1
length: 13
CDR3: CASSFQGDTEAFF
DNA: TGTGCCAGCAGCTTTCAGGGTGACACTGAAGCTTTCTTT

D: TRBD2
V: TRBV7-6
size: NA
J: TRBJ2-6
length: 18
CDR3: CASSLGVAGGLGANVLTF
DNA: TGTGCCAGCAGCTTAGGGGTAGCGGGGGGGCTCGGGGCCAACGTCCTGACTTTC

D: NA
V: TRBV5-1
size: NA
J: TRBJ1-2
length: 14
CDR3: CASSLQVHRAGYTF
DNA: TGCGCCAGCAGCTTACAGGTACACCGGGCTGGCTACACCTTC

D: NA
V: TRBV11-2
size: NA
J: TRBJ2-2
length: 15
CDR3: CASSLEWAGFGELFF
DNA: TGTGCCAGCAGCTTAGAGTGGGCAGGGTTCGGGGAGCTGTTTTTT

D: NA
V: TRBV19
size: NA
J: TRBJ1-1
length: 12
CDR3: CASREPNTEAFF
DNA: TGTGCCAGTAGGGAGCCGAACACTGAAGCTTTCTTT

D: TRBD1
V: TRBV5-1
size: NA
J: TRBJ1-6
length: 13
CDR3: CACRTGDNSPLHF
DNA: TGCGCCTGCAGGACAGGGGACAATTCACCCCTCCACTTT

D: TRBD2
V: TRBV19
size: NA
J: TRBJ2-2
length: 14
CDR3: CASSGRVNTGELFF
DNA: TGTGCCAGTAGCGGGAGGGTGAACACCGGGGAGCTGTTTTTT

D: NA
V: TRBV30
size: NA
J: TRBJ2-2
length: 15
CDR3: CAWSGGGGLSGELFF
DNA: TGTGCCTGGAGTGGTGGTGGGGGGTTATCCGGGGAGCTGTTTTTT

D: NA
V: TRBV5-1
size: NA
J: TRBJ2-5
length: 14
CDR3: CASSLGGGAETQYF
DNA: TGCGCCAGCAGCTTGGGGGGTGGGGCAGAGACCCAGTACTTC

D: TRBD1
V: TRBV11-2
size: NA
J: TRBJ1-1
length: 11
CDR3: CASCQGAEAFF
DNA: TGTGCCAGCTGCCAGGGGGCGGAAGCTTTCTTT

D: NA
V: TRBV6-6
size: NA
J: TRBJ1-5
length: 12
CDR3: CASKGGDQPQHF
DNA: TGTGCCAGTAAAGGGGGGGATCAGCCCCAGCATTTT

D: TRBD2
V: TRBV9
size: NA
J: TRBJ2-7
length: 16
CDR3: CASSVGASGSSYEQYF
DNA: TGTGCCAGCAGCGTAGGGGCTAGCGGTAGCTCCTACGAGCAGTACTTC

D: TRBD2
V: TRBV29-1
size: NA
J: TRBJ2-7
length: 16
CDR3: CSVVSGGTSGSREQYF
DNA: TGCAGCGTTGTTTCGGGAGGGACTAGCGGGAGTAGGGAGCAGTACTTC

D: NA
V: TRBV6-5
size: NA
J: TRBJ2-5
length: 14
CDR3: CASSRGTKRETQYF
DNA: TGTGCCAGCAGCCGAGGGACAAAGCGAGAGACCCAGTACTTC

D: NA
V: TRBV6-5
size: NA
J: TRBJ1-1
length: 16
CDR3: CASSYFAGLMNTEAFF
DNA: TGTGCCAGCAGTTACTTTGCAGGGCTGATGAACACTGAAGCTTTCTTT

D: TRBD1
V: TRBV27
size: NA
J: TRBJ1-4
length: 16
CDR3: CARLMDREVVGEKLFF
DNA: TGTGCCAGGTTAATGGACAGGGAGGTGGTCGGTGAAAAACTGTTTTTT

D: NA
V: TRBV7-2
size: NA
J: TRBJ2-3
length: 15
CDR3: CASSLGGAGGDTQYF
DNA: TGTGCCAGCAGCTTAGGAGGGGCCGGAGGGGATACGCAGTATTTT

D: TRBD2
V: TRBV10-3
size: NA
J: TRBJ2-7
length: 15
CDR3: CAISESTDSGSEQYF
DNA: TGTGCCATCAGTGAGTCGACAGATAGCGGGAGTGAGCAGTACTTC

D: TRBD1
V: TRBV6-5
size: NA
J: TRBJ1-2
length: 12
CDR3: CASSATGYGYTF
DNA: TGTGCCAGCAGTGCGACAGGGTATGGCTACACCTTC

D: TRBD2
V: TRBV5-1
size: NA
J: TRBJ2-1
length: 16
CDR3: CATRVGAGLGGNEQFF
DNA: TGCGCCACCAGGGTCGGGGCGGGACTAGGAGGGAATGAGCAGTTCTTC

D: NA
V: TRBV11-2
size: NA
J: TRBJ1-1
length: 15
CDR3: CASSPGDGKNTEAFF
DNA: TGTGCCAGCAGCCCGGGGGACGGAAAGAACACTGAAGCTTTCTTT

D: NA
V: TRBV28
size: NA
J: TRBJ1-1
length: 13
CDR3: CASSLPRGLEAFF
DNA: TGTGCCAGCAGTTTACCACGCGGACTTGAAGCTTTCTTT

D: TRBD1
V: TRBV7-7
size: NA
J: TRBJ2-2
length: 16
CDR3: CASSLGGTGVTGELFF
DNA: TGTGCTAGCAGCTTAGGTGGGACAGGGGTCACCGGGGAGCTGTTTTTT

D: TRBD1
V: TRBV2
size: NA
J: TRBJ1-2
length: 16
CDR3: CAGGRQGASSGDGYTF
DNA: TGTGCCGGAGGGAGACAGGGGGCCTCCAGTGGGGATGGCTACACCTTC

D: NA
V: TRBV6-5
size: NA
J: TRBJ1-2
length: 13
CDR3: CASSYGEGYGYTF
DNA: TGTGCCAGCAGTTACGGGGAGGGCTATGGCTACACCTTC

D: NA
V: TRBV19
size: NA
J: TRBJ2-7
length: 15
CDR3: CASSISVGVSYEQYF
DNA: TGTGCCAGTAGTATATCGGTGGGAGTCTCCTACGAGCAGTACTTC

D: TRBD1
V: TRBV7-3
size: NA
J: TRBJ1-2
length: 15
CDR3: CASSLTGGLNYGYTF
DNA: TGTGCCAGCAGCTTGACAGGGGGGCTTAACTATGGCTACACCTTC

D: NA
V: TRBV30
size: NA
J: TRBJ2-2
length: 17
CDR3: CAWRAISGRGRTGELFF
DNA: TGTGCCTGGAGAGCTATCTCGGGCAGGGGCAGAACCGGGGAGCTGTTTTTT

D: TRBD1
V: TRBV4-1
size: NA
J: TRBJ1-2
length: 16
CDR3: CASSQENRDRTYGYTF
DNA: TGCGCCAGCAGCCAAGAGAACAGGGACAGGACGTATGGCTACACCTTC

D: TRBD1
V: TRBV5-6
size: NA
J: TRBJ1-2
length: 14
CDR3: CASSPDRMSYGYTF
DNA: TGTGCCAGCAGCCCGGACAGGATGTCATATGGCTACACCTTC

D: NA
V: TRBV18
size: NA
J: TRBJ2-7
length: 17
CDR3: CASSPLASTGLSYEQYF
DNA: TGTGCCAGCTCACCCTTAGCGTCGACAGGCCTCTCCTACGAGCAGTACTTC

D: TRBD2
V: TRBV7-8
size: NA
J: TRBJ2-1
length: 16
CDR3: CASRLASGLAGEKQFF
DNA: TGTGCCAGCAGGCTAGCCTCGGGACTAGCGGGAGAGAAGCAGTTCTTC

D: NA
V: TRBV30
size: NA
J: TRBJ1-2
length: 14
CDR3: CAWKGYWVDYGYTF
DNA: TGTGCCTGGAAGGGGTACTGGGTAGACTATGGCTACACCTTC

D: TRBD1
V: TRBV10-3
size: medium-sized
J: TRBJ2-4
length: 12
CDR3: CAISSDTGQEYF
DNA: TGTGCCATCAGTTCCGATACGGGACAGGAGTACTTC

D: NA
V: TRBV7-2
size: NA
J: TRBJ1-6
length: 16
CDR3: CASSLGGLLWNSPLHF
DNA: TGTGCCAGCAGCTTAGGTGGTTTACTATGGAATTCACCCCTCCACTTT